This note documents a single TCR beta chain sequence. The sample comes from a study of blood T cell repertoires in COVID-19. Study-wide context: Donors in the United States, Italy and Spain gave samples during acute or convalescent COVID-19. PBMCs, B-cell-depleted T cells, or T cells were the source of the cDNA or gDNA that made up the material.

The CDR3 spans 13 residues. The V gene's germline CDR1 is MNHNS and CDR2 SASEGT. V was trimmed by 2 bases and J by 7 bases, leaving 6 bases between them. Original handling: Reference gene primer amplification yielded estimated nucleated cell counts. TCRdb's copy holds only in-frame clones and misses some; the assay was immunoSEQ multiplex PCR. V, J and clone size are taken as reported in that table, and D and trimming were inferred from the DNA itself. Of about 230,000 clones listed, 81% are singletons. The sequence came from a woman of 80 years or more with acute or convalescent COVID-19. The sequenced sample was peripheral blood. This chain joins TRBV6-1 and TRBJ1-6; a weak D match, TRBD1 (6 bases). The DNA of the CDR3 is TGTGCCAGCAGTGAACAGGGGAATTCACCCCTCCACTTT. It codes for CASSEQGNSPLHF.